This TCR beta chain derives from a study of T cell changes during pregnancy in multiple sclerosis (dated by TCRdb to the late 2010s). For context, the study as a whole: Changes in the T cell repertoire over the course of pregnancy were examined in this study in women with multiple sclerosis.

For this clone: Its antigen is still unknown. Base qualities were left out, and no much larger clone turns up one base away.

The CDR3 sequence holds 13 residues, the cysteine and phenylalanine included. Kept here is only the CDR3 DNA, which spans 39 bases and is read in frame from base 1. Trimming removed 1 base from V and 6 bases from J, leaving 6 bases between the germline ends. As encoded in the germline V gene (reference sequence), CDR1 is LNHDA while CDR2 is SQIVND. To prepare the library, the immunoSEQ multiplex PCR assay was applied. TCRdb holds this immuneACCESS table with in-frame rearrangements only. Some clones are missing; in checked studies, unresolved V genes explain under half, and the rest has no known cause. The sample table contains tens of thousands of clones; only one count was recorded for 91% of them. The top ten clonotypes cover roughly 0.7% of the sample.

The sample in question was peripheral blood, obtained in the third trimester of pregnancy. Rearrangement joined TRBV19 to TRBJ2-2, and perhaps TRBD1 as D gene, on 5 matching bases. The receptor's source is a female donor in good health, enrolled as a control in a pregnancy study. The sequenced DNA is TGTGCCAGTAGTATAGCAGGGTCCGGGGAGCTGTTTTTT. This gives the protein CASSIAGSGELFF.